This TCR beta chain is from a study of T-cell memory formation after mild COVID-19. Amplification by 5'RACE using constant-segment primers produced TCR alpha and TCR beta cDNA libraries that carried sample barcodes and UMIs. TCRdb reanalysed the 5' RACE reads using MiXCR and keeps one entry per CDR3 protein. The repertoire has about 140,000 distinct CDR3 sequences, 11% to 15% of them found once; the top ten carry 25% to 30%. Germline V gene data show CDR1 as MNHEY and CDR2 as SVGAGI. This CDR3 is built from 13 residues. The germline V and J ends were trimmed by 4 bases and 4 bases, with 8 bases remaining between them. General observations from the study: Memory from before infection featured some responding clones, which suggests cross-reactive memory joined. Day 15 to 85 contracting clones showed balanced CD4/CD8; day 15 to 37 expanders favored CD4+. Among CD4+ contracting clones, most were CM and EM, and CD8+ ones EMRA.

A few counts support this clonotype. Its antigen is not identified. This chain uses TRBV6-5 with TRBJ2-1, with D hard to call. This TCR derives from an adult woman who had mild COVID-19 (a few samples of this study predate the infection). Cell type and time point are not known. Material: PBMCs or a T cell subset sorted from them (not recorded which). This CDR3 is CASSFERYNEQFF. The DNA of the CDR3 is TGTGCCAGCAGTTTCGAAAGATACAATGAGCAGTTCTTC.